This entry lists 18 T cell receptor beta chains sequenced from one sample in a study of cytomegalovirus exposure and HLA in healthy donors. Method: immunoSEQ multiplex PCR; TCRdb's copy keeps in-frame clones and lacks some. The sample has some 250,000 clones; about 92% are singletons. The sample taken for sequencing was PBMCs. These receptors all come from a woman aged 25-40 years in good health and CMV-seronegative.

This chain connects TRBV6-5 to TRBJ1-5; D not resolved. V lost 2 bases to trimming and J lost 3 bases, with 8 bases between them. Germline-derived CDR1 and CDR2 are MNHEY and SVGAGI. This CDR3 region has 14 residues. CDR3 DNA: TGTGCCAGCAGTTACCGGGTCTCCAATCAGCCCCAGCATTTT. Translating it yields CASSYRVSNQPQHF.

The V and J genes are TRBV29-1 and TRBJ2-7; TRBD1 aligns across 8 bases. This CDR3 region has 12 residues. Trimming removed 5 bases from V and 4 bases from J; junction bases left unmatched: 4. Germline V CDR1 and CDR2: SQVTM, ANQGSEA. The CDR3 region is CSVRQGPYEQYF. CDR3 nucleotide sequence: TGCAGCGTTAGACAGGGGCCATACGAGCAGTACTTC.

The chain combines TRBV6-1 with TRBJ2-7, with D tentatively TRBD2 (6 bases). Germline CDR1 reads MNHNS; CDR2 reads SASEGT. The V gene lost 2 bases and the J gene lost 0 bases, with 20 bases spanning the gap. The CDR3 contains 18 residues. The CDR3 bases are TGTGCCAGCAGTGAACCCATCCCGGTGGGAGGAAGCTCCTACGAGCAGTACTTC. It translates to CASSEPIPVGGSSYEQYF.

This sequence joins TRBV27 and TRBJ2-7; weak D call: TRBD1 (5 bases). The V end was cut by 4 bases, the J end by 2 bases, with 12 bases between. The CDR3 runs 14 residues. Germline V gives CDR1 MNHEY, CDR2 SMNVEV (reference sequence). CDR3 sequence reads: CASSWKGATYEQYF. The CDR3 coding sequence is TGTGCCAGCAGTTGGAAAGGGGCTACCTACGAGCAGTACTTC.

This clone was observed a single time. The rearrangement uses TRBV29-1 and TRBJ2-6; D is uncertain. CDR3 size: 12 residues. V lost 6 bases and J lost 4, with 7 bases in between. From germline, CDR1 is SQVTM and CDR2 ANQGSEA. CDR3 residues: CSVLWGANVLTF. For the CDR3, the DNA is TGCAGCGTCCTCTGGGGGGCCAACGTCCTGACTTTC.

The chain employs TRBV25-1 and TRBJ2-7; TRBD2 agrees at 13 bases. CDR1 and CDR2 (germline): MGHDK, SYGVNS. The CDR3 sequence is 13 residues long. Losses at the gene ends were 7 bases for V and 12 bases for J; bases not matched to a gene: 9. The CDR3: CASTRTSGSLLYF. In nucleotides, the CDR3 is TGTGCCAGCACCCGGACTAGCGGGAGTTTACTGTACTTC.

V gene TRBV28 combines with J gene TRBJ2-2, with D tentatively TRBD2 (6 bases). The CDR3 has 14 amino acids. The germline CDR1 and CDR2 sequences are MDHEN and SYDVKM. The ends were cut back, 8 bases at V and 8 bases at J, with 18 bases in the middle. The CDR3 DNA sequence: TGTGCCAGCGAAATGACTAGTTTAAGGGGGGAGCTGTTTTTT. Its protein is CASEMTSLRGELFF.

The chain uses TRBV11-2 and TRBJ2-7, with 8 bases identical to TRBD1. The CDR3 consists of 13 residues. The V segment lost 5 bases and the J segment 3 bases; nucleotides outside the gene matches: 3. Germline assignment: CDR1 SGHAT and CDR2 FQNNGV. Here the CDR3 DNA reads TGTGCCAGCAGCAGTGGACAGGGCTACGAGCAGTACTTC. Translation gives CASSSGQGYEQYF.

This chain uses TRBV7-3 with TRBJ2-1; the D gene is possibly TRBD2 (6 bases). Trimming took off 3 bases at V and 7 bases at J, with 16 bases between the two ends. The CDR3 contains 15 residues. CDR1 and CDR2 (germline): SGHTA, FQGTGA. CDR3 bases: TGTGCCAGCAGCTTCTCGGGAGCGGTGGGAAATGAGCAGTTCTTC. It yields the protein CASSFSGAVGNEQFF. Full variable domain (rest looked up from reference TRBV7-3 and TRBJ2-1): GAGVSQTPSNKVTEKGKYVELRCDPISGHTALYWYRQSLGQGPEFLIYFQGTGAADDSGLPNDRFFAVRPEGSVSTLKIQRTERGDSAVYLCASSFSGAVGNEQFFGPGTRLTVL.

The chain employs TRBV2 and TRBJ2-7; 8 bases are a match to TRBD1. Germline V gives CDR1 SNHLY, CDR2 FYNNEI. CDR3 length: 13 amino acids. V lost 9 bases to trimming and J lost 2 bases; unmatched junction nucleotides: 6. The CDR3 DNA sequence: TGTGCCAGTATGGACAGGGATACCTACGAGCAGTACTTC. Its translation: CASMDRDTYEQYF.

This clone appeared once. The chain employs TRBV5-1 and TRBJ1-1, with TRBD1 as a possible D gene (6 bases). Germline CDR1 and CDR2: SGHRS and YFSETQ. V was clipped by 0 bases and J by 0 bases, with 9 bases between them. This CDR3 has 15 residues. CDR3 in DNA: TGCGCCAGCAGCTTGGAGGGGGTCATGAACACTGAAGCTTTCTTT. Translated: CASSLEGVMNTEAFF.

The sample holds many counts of this clone. The chain combines TRBV5-1 with TRBJ2-7, with 7 bases aligning to TRBD1. The CDR3 spans 14 residues. In germline, CDR1 is SGHRS, CDR2 YFSETQ. Trimming removed 7 bases from V and 2 bases from J; junction bases left unmatched: 9. Here the CDR3 reads CASRTATGTYEQYF. CDR3 sequence (DNA): TGCGCCAGCCGTACCGCGACAGGGACCTACGAGCAGTACTTC.

V is TRBV30 and J is TRBJ2-1, with D perhaps TRBD1 (6 bases). Trimming shortened V by 0 bases and J by 10 bases, and 22 bases separated the two germline ends. This CDR3 contains 16 residues. The germline CDR1 and CDR2 sequences are GTSNPN and SVGIG (reference sequence). CDR3 sequence (DNA): TGTGCCTGGAGTGTAATCGGCAGGGGAAATTTTGGGGAGCAGTTCTTC. Encoded protein: CAWSVIGRGNFGEQFF.

This rearrangement joins TRBV27 to TRBJ1-3; no firm D call. This CDR3 is 17 amino acids long. V was pared by 5 bases and J by 0 bases, with 17 bases between. Per the germline V gene, CDR1 is MNHEY and CDR2 is SMNVEV (reference sequence). The CDR3 protein is CASSPGQILSSGNTIYF. For the CDR3, the DNA is TGTGCCAGCAGTCCCGGCCAGATTTTGAGCTCTGGAAACACCATATATTTT.

The chain employs TRBV6-1 and TRBJ1-5; a weak D match, TRBD1 (6 bases). Germline values: CDR1 MNHNS, CDR2 SASEGT. Trimming shortened V by 3 bases and J by 3 bases, and 12 bases separated the two germline ends. CDR3 length: 15 amino acids. The CDR3 region has the DNA TGTGCCAGCAGTGATACAGCGGGGGCCAATCAGCCCCAGCATTTT. This encodes CASSDTAGANQPQHF.

The chain carries TRBV5-4 and TRBJ2-5; the D is unclear. V was cut by 0 bases and J by 2 bases, with 8 bases left in between. The CDR3 spans 14 residues. Germline V CDR1 and CDR2: SGHNT, YYREEE (reference sequence). The CDR3 region is CASSLVMGQETQYF. CDR3 nucleotide sequence: TGTGCCAGCAGCTTGGTCATGGGGCAAGAGACCCAGTACTTC. Filled out from reference TRBV5-4 and TRBJ2-5, the complete variable domain reads ETGVTQSPTHLIKTRGQQVTLRCSSQSGHNTVSWYQQALGQGPQFIFQYYREEENGRGNFPPRFSGLQFPNYSSELNVNALELDDSALYLCASSLVMGQETQYFGPGTRLLVL.

The chain is built from TRBV28 and TRBJ2-7; the D gene could be TRBD1 or TRBD2 (6 bases each). Deletions cut 6 bases from V and 4 bases from J, with 25 bases between. CDR3 length equals 17 residues. The germline V gene encodes CDR1 MDHEN and CDR2 SYDVKM. Here the CDR3 reads CASRAPGSSGGGYEQYF. CDR3 bases: TGTGCCAGCAGAGCTCCCGGTAGTAGCGGAGGGGGATACGAGCAGTACTTC.

The rearrangement uses TRBV7-8 and TRBJ2-5, with 13 positions matching TRBD2. CDR3 size: 14 residues. The J segment lost 4 bases and the V segment lost 4 bases, leaving 0 bases of the junction unmatched. Germline CDR1 SGHVS, CDR2 FQNEAQ. This chain's CDR3 is CASSWTSGRETQYF. CDR3 in DNA: TGTGCCAGCAGCTGGACTAGCGGGAGAGAGACCCAGTACTTC.